This section outlines one TCR beta chain sequence together with its context. This clone was counted a few times. The antigen it binds to is not known. The record has no base qualities; no much larger clone is one base away. TCR beta libraries were generated from genomic DNA with the immunoSEQ kit, following the manufacturer's recommendations. To prepare libraries, a first multiplex PCR with proprietary primers was run, followed by a second PCR that added unique barcodes, and a bead cleanup was done after each round. Each sample batch included a kit-provided positive control reaction and a negative control reaction. The final libraries underwent checking on an Agilent 4200 TapeStation D1000 ScreenTape, volumetric pooling, and quantification by qPCR. An Illumina NextSeq500 fitted with a MidOutput 150-cycle cartridge performed the sequencing, running 156 Read1 cycles and 15 Index1 cycles with the kit's custom primers. The pooled library was loaded at roughly 1 pM, and about 20% PhiX control was spiked in. The published analysis was carried out like this. The vendor-processed data were analyzed in R, and a clonotype was defined as all T cells that share the same CDR3 nucleotide sequence. For clone abundance analyses, frequencies were normalized to the 10,000 most abundant clones in each sample. Public T cell clones, averaging fewer than five per sample, were removed before analysis. A difference in abundance of at least 32-fold between compartments was used to define tumor-enriched and baseline blood-enriched clonotypes. A beta-binomial differential abundance model was used to identify clonotypes that were expanded or contracted between blood time points. The Baroni-Urbani and Buser coefficient was used to measure tumor-blood repertoire similarity, and groups were compared with two-tailed Wilcoxon tests in R. Drawn from immuneACCESS, this table holds only the in-frame rearrangements with V and J called that TCRdb kept. Clones are partly lost; checked studies trace under half to an unresolved V gene and leave the rest unexplained. V and J calls and clone size come straight from that table; D and trimming were deduced from the DNA. The sample table records about 130,000 clones; 88% of these occur just once. The top ten hold nearly 6% of the sample.

This record comes from a study of radiation and T cells in renal cell carcinoma (dated by TCRdb to 2018 to 2020). For context, the study as a whole: Samples came from a clinical trial, in which primary renal cell carcinomas received 15 Gy stereotactic body radiation therapy followed by nephrectomy 4 weeks later. A total of roughly 3,900,000 unique CDR3 nucleotide sequences, encoding fewer than 3,000,000 unique CDR3 amino acid sequences, were found across all 50 or so samples. A total of around 50 samples underwent TCR beta sequencing, made up of some 26 tumors and around 27 peripheral blood samples. Overall study results and their limits: Dynamics of the blood repertoire were not tracked past 4 weeks after treatment. The single-armed trial design could not address effects of radiation dose or scheduling on the TCR repertoire. Because pretreatment tumor biopsies were not available, the study could not determine whether clonotypes were already present within the tumor at baseline. An increase in top tumor clonotypes in blood was observed from baseline to 2 weeks post-radiation, followed by contraction by 4 weeks, which was taken to suggest transient expansion of tumor-resident clones.

CDR1 and CDR2, looked up from the germline V gene, are MGHDK and SYGVNS. From its cysteine to its phenylalanine, the CDR3 spans 16 amino acids. Solely the CDR3 DNA is kept, with 48 bases framed from the first base. V is reduced by 1 base and J by 0 bases, leaving a spacing of 9 bases between them. The time point label for this specimen denotes: blood 2 weeks post-SBRT. Taken with the paper, the label for treatment or condition translates to: 15 Gy SBRT to primary tumor, nephrectomy 4 weeks later. Serial peripheral blood from radiation-treated patients was sampled at baseline, 2 weeks and 4 weeks after SBRT to track tumor-enriched clonotypes. Every patient had renal cell carcinoma of clear cell pathology. The QIAamp DNA Blood Mini Kit (Qiagen) was used to prepare genomic DNA for TCR sequencing. Only samples passing all quality control checks were included in the analyses.

The specimen was blood, collected from a patient whose treatment included radiotherapy and nephrectomy. This TCR came from a woman between 65 and 79 years old with renal cell carcinoma. The chain was built from TRBV25-1 and TRBJ1-4, with the D segment identity uncertain. This receptor has the CDR3 CASSELGQATNEKLFF. In nucleotides, the sequence is TGTGCCAGCAGTGAATTAGGCCAGGCAACTAATGAAAAACTGTTTTTT.